One and the same sample provided the 7 T cell receptor beta chains below, sequenced in a study of shared clonotypes between healthy human individuals (TCRdb year 2020). Library method: the immunoSEQ multiplex PCR assay. TCRdb stores this immuneACCESS table with in-frame sequences only. Part of the clones is absent; in the studies checked, under half of the shortfall reflects unresolved V genes, and no reason is known for the rest. This sample has about 2.1 million clones in its table, and about 93% of those were observed once. More than 1.5% of the sample rests with the top ten. For the CD8 naive samples, CD45RO-negative cells were positively selected for CCR7, yielding a CD45RA+CCR7+ population from which TemRA cells were excluded. Source material: naive CD8+ T cells from PBMCs. Taken with the paper, the label for cell subset or site translates to: CD45RA+CCR7+. Receptors were obtained from a man younger than 35 in good health. Some clones in this sample may be carry-over from other donors' samples.

The J gene is TRBJ2-7, the V gene TRBV28; 7 nucleotides match TRBD2. CDR1 and CDR2 from the germline V gene are MDHEN and SYDVKM. This CDR3 comprises 16 residues. With V trimmed by 4 bases and J by 1 base, 10 bases remained unmatched. The CDR3 sequence: CASSSPLRTRSYEQYF. CDR3 nucleotides: TGTGCCAGCAGTTCACCACTACGGACTAGATCCTACGAGCAGTACTTC.

With regard to this clone: This sample also contains other DNA sequences that code for the same CDR3. The rearrangement links TRBV27 to TRBJ1-5; D is undetermined. Germline values: CDR1 MNHEY, CDR2 SMNVEV (reference sequence). This CDR3 contains 13 residues. V was cut by 2 bases and J by 5 bases, with 7 bases left in between. The CDR3, as DNA: TGTGCCAGCAGTTTAACACGTTATCAGCCCCAGCATTTT. Protein: CASSLTRYQPQHF.

The rearrangement uses TRBV29-1 and TRBJ2-6, with D unclear. Per germline, CDR1 SQVTM and CDR2 ANQGSEA. Deletions cut 3 bases from V and 1 base from J, with 4 bases between. This CDR3 comprises 13 residues. Here the CDR3 DNA reads TGCAGCGTTGATCCTTCTGGGGCCAACGTCCTGACTTTC. The encoded protein is CSVDPSGANVLTF.

This clone was seen a few times. The V gene is TRBV7-9, the J gene TRBJ1-2, with D hard to call. Trimming cost V 1 base and J 3 bases, with 9 bases left between them. The CDR3 covers 14 residues. Germline CDR1 is SEHNR and CDR2 is FQNEAQ (reference sequence). In nucleotides, the CDR3 is TGTGCCAGCAGCTTAGGTAGCCCGTACTATGGCTACACCTTC. Residues: CASSLGSPYYGYTF.

The chain is built from TRBV28 and TRBJ2-5; 7 bases align to TRBD2. The CDR3 length is 15 residues. Germline CDR1 is MDHEN and CDR2 is SYDVKM. The trim removed 3 bases at V and 3 bases at J, leaving 7 bases unmatched. The CDR3 DNA reads TGTGCCAGCAGTTTCTACGAACGGGGGGAAGAGACCCAGTACTTC. Amino acids: CASSFYERGEETQYF.

This chain joins TRBV2 and TRBJ2-5; 7 bases are shared with TRBD2. The germline gives CDR1 SNHLY, CDR2 FYNNEI. This CDR3 comprises 16 residues. The V and J ends lost 0 bases and 9 bases, in that order; junction bases with no gene match: 13. The CDR3 coding sequence is TGTGCCAGCAGTGAAGCGCCCTGGTTGGGTGGGGGGGCCCAGTACTTC. Its protein is CASSEAPWLGGGAQYF.

V usage is TRBV9 and J usage is TRBJ2-7, with D unclear. With 4 bases removed from V and 2 bases from J, the gap between germline ends came to 16 bases. This CDR3 spans 15 amino acids. Germline V CDR1 and CDR2: SGDLS, YYNGEE. This CDR3 is CASSPFLGRTYEQYF. In DNA, the CDR3 is TGTGCCAGCAGCCCTTTCCTCGGTCGCACCTACGAGCAGTACTTC. The full variable domain, rest sourced from reference TRBV9 and TRBJ2-7, is DSGVTQTPKHLITATGQRVTLRCSPRSGDLSVYWYQQSLDQGLQFLIQYYNGEERAKGNILERFSAQQFPDLHSELNLSSLELGDSALYFCASSPFLGRTYEQYFGPGTRLTVT.